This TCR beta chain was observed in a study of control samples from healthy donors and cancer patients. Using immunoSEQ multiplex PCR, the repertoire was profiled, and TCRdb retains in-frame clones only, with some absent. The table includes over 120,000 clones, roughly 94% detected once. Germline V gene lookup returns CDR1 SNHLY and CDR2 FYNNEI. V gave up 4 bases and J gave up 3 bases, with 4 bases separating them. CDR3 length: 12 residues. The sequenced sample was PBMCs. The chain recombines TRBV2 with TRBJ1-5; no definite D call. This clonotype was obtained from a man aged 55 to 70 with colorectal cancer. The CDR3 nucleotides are TGTGCCAGCAGTGGACACAATCAGCCCCAGCATTTT. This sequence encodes CASSGHNQPQHF.